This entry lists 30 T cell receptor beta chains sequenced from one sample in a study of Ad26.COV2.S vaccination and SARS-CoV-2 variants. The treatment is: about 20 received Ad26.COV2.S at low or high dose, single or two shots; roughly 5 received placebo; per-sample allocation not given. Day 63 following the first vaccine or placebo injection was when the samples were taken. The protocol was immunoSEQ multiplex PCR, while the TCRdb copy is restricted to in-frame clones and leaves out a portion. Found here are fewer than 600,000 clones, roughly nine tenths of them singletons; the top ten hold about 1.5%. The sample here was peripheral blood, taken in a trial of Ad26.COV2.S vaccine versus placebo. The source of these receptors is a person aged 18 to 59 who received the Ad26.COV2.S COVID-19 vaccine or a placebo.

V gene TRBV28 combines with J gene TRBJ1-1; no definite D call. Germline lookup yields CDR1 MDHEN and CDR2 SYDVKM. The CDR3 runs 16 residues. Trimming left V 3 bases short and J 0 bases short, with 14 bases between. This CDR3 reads CASSFSPFRLNTEAFF. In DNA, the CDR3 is TGTGCCAGCAGTTTCTCCCCTTTTCGGTTGAACACTGAAGCTTTCTTT.

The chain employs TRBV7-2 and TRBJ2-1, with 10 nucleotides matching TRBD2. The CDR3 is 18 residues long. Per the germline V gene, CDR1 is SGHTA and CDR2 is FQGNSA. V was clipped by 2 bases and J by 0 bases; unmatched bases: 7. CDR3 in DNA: TGTGCCAGCAGCTTAATTCCAGCGGGAGGGTTCTCCTACAATGAGCAGTTCTTC. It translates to CASSLIPAGGFSYNEQFF.

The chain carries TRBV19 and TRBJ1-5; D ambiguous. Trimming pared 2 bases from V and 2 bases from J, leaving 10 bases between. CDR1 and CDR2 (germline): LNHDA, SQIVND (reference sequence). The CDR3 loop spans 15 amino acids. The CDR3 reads CASSIFGFGNQPQHF. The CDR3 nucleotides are TGTGCCAGTAGTATATTCGGGTTCGGCAATCAGCCCCAGCATTTT. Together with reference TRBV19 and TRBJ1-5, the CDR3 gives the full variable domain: DGGITQSPKYLFRKEGQNVTLSCEQNLNHDAMYWYRQDPGQGLRLIYYSQIVNDFQKGDIAEGYSVSREKKESFPLTVTSAQKNPTAFYLCASSIFGFGNQPQHFGDGTRLSIL.

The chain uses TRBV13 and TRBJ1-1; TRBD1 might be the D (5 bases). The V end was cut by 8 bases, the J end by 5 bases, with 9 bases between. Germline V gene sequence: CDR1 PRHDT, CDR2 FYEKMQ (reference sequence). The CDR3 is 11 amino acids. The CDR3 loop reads CASGWGTEAFF. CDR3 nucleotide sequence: TGTGCCAGCGGATGGGGGACTGAAGCTTTCTTT.

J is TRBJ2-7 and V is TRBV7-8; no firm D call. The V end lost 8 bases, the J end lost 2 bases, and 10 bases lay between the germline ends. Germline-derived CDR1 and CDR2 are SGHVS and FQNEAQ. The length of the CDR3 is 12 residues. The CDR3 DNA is TGTGCCAGCGGTTATGGGACCTACGAGCAGTACTTC. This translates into CASGYGTYEQYF.

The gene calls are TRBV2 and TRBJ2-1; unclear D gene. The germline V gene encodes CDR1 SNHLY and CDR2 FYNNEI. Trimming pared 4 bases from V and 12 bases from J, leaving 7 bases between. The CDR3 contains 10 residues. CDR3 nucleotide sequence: TGTGCCAGCAGTGGCTGGGGGCAGTTCTTC. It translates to CASSGWGQFF.

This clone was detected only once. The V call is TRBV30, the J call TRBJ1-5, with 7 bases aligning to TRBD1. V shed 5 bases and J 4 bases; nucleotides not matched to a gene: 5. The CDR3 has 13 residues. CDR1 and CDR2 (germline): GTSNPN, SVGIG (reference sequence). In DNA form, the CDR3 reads TGTGCCTGGGCGGGACAGACGAATCAGCCCCAGCATTTT. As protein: CAWAGQTNQPQHF. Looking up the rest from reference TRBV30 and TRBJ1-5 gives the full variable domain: SQTIHQWPATLVQPVGSPLSLECTVEGTSNPNLYWYRQAAGRGLQLLFYSVGIGQISSEVPQNLSASRPQDRQFILSSKKLLLSDSGFYLCAWAGQTNQPQHFGDGTRLSIL.

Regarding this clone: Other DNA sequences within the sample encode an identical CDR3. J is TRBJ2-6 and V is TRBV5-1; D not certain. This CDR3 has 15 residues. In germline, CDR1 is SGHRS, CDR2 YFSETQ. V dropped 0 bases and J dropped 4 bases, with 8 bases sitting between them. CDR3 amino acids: CASSLGNSGANVLTF. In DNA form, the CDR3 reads TGCGCCAGCAGCTTGGGGAACAGCGGGGCCAACGTCCTGACTTTC.

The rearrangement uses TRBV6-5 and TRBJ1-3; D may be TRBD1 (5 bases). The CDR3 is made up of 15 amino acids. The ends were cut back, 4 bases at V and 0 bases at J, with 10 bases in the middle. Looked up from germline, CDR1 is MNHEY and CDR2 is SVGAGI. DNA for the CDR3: TGTGCCAGCAGTTTAGACAGATACTCTGGAAACACCATATATTTT. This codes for CASSLDRYSGNTIYF.

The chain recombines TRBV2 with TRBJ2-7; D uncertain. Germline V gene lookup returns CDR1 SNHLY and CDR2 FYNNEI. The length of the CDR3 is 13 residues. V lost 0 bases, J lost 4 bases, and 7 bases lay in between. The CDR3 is CASSEALGYEQYF. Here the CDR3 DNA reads TGTGCCAGCAGTGAAGCCTTGGGGTACGAGCAGTACTTC.

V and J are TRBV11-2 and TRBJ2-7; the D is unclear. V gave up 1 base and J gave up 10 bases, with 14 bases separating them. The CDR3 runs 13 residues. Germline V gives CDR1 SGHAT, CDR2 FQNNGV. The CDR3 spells CASSLGLRSFQYF. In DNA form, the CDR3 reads TGTGCCAGCAGCTTAGGGTTGCGCAGTTTCCAGTACTTC.

In DNA, the CDR3 is TGCGCCAGCAGCCCGACAGGGGTTGGTGTGAACACTGAAGCTTTCTTT. Translating gives CASSPTGVGVNTEAFF. V gene TRBV5-1 combines with J gene TRBJ1-1; 8 bases are a match to TRBD1. This CDR3 has 16 residues. Germline CDR1 reads SGHRS; CDR2 reads YFSETQ. Trimming took 4 bases from V and 0 from J; bases not matched to a gene: 8.

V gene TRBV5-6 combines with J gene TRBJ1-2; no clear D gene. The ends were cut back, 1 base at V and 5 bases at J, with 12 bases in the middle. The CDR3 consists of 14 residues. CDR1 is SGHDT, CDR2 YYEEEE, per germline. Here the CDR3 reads CASSLSTAVYGYTF. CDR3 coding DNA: TGTGCCAGCAGCTTGAGCACAGCCGTTTATGGCTACACCTTC.

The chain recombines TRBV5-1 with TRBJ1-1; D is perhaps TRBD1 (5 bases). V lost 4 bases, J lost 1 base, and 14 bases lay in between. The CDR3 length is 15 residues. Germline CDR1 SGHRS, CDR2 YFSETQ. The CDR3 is CASSHQGLTNTEAFF. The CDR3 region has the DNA TGCGCCAGCAGCCACCAGGGACTTACGAACACTGAAGCTTTCTTT.

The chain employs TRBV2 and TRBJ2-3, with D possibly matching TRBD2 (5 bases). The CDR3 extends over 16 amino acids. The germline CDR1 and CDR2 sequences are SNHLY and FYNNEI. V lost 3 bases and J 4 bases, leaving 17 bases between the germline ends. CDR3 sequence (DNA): TGTGCCAGCAGTGAGTGGACTTCAACGTTTGCAGATACGCAGTATTTT. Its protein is CASSEWTSTFADTQYF.

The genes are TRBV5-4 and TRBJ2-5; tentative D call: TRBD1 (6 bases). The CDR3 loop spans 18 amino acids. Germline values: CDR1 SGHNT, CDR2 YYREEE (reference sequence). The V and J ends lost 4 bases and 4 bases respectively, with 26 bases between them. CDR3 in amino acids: CASSTRYWGHTAPETQYF. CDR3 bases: TGTGCCAGCAGCACGAGATATTGGGGGCACACGGCCCCAGAGACCCAGTACTTC. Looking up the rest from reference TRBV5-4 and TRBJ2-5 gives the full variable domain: ETGVTQSPTHLIKTRGQQVTLRCSSQSGHNTVSWYQQALGQGPQFIFQYYREEENGRGNFPPRFSGLQFPNYSSELNVNALELDDSALYLCASSTRYWGHTAPETQYFGPGTRLLVL.

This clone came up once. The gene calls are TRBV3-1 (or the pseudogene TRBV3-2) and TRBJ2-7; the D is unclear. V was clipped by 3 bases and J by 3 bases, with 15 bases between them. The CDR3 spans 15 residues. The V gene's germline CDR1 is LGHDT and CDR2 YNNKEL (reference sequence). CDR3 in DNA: TGTGCCAGCAGCCAGGACCGTGGATTAGGCTACGAGCAGTACTTC. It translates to CASSQDRGLGYEQYF.

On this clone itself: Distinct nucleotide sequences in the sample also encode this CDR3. The DNA of the CDR3 is TGTGCCAGCAGGCGGACAGGGGGCAATCAGCCCCAGCATTTT. Protein product: CASRRTGGNQPQHF. V usage is TRBV2 and J usage is TRBJ1-5; the match to TRBD1 covers 9 bases. Trimming cost V 6 bases and J 2 bases; bases outside gene matches: 2. The V gene's germline CDR1 is SNHLY and CDR2 FYNNEI. The CDR3 is made up of 14 amino acids.

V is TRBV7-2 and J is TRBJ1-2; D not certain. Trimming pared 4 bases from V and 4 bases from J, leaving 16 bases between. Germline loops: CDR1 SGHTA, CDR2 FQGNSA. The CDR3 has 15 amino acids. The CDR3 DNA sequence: TGTGCCAGCAGCTCGACGGAGATGGGCTTCTATGGCTACACCTTC. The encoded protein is CASSSTEMGFYGYTF.

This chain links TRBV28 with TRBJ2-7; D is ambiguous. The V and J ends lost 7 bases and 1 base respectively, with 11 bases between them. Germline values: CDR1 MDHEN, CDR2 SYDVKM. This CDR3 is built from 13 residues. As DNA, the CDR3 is TGTGCCAGCACTGACGGCCGGTCCTACGAGCAGTACTTC. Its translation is CASTDGRSYEQYF. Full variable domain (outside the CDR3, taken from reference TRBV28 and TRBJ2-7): DVKVTQSSRYLVKRTGEKVFLECVQDMDHENMFWYRQDPGLGLRLIYFSYDVKMKEKGDIPEGYSVSREKKERFSLILESASTNQTSMYLCASTDGRSYEQYFGPGTRLTVT.

CDR3 DNA sequence: TGTGCCAGCAGCTTCGACAGGGGCGAAAGAGCTTTCTTT. Translated, it gives CASSFDRGERAFF. V usage is TRBV5-5 and J usage is TRBJ1-1; 8 bases match TRBD1. The CDR3 runs 13 residues. The germline V gene has CDR1 SGHKS and CDR2 YYEKEE (reference sequence). V trimming: 2 bases; J trimming: 10 bases; junction bases outside the gene matches: 7.

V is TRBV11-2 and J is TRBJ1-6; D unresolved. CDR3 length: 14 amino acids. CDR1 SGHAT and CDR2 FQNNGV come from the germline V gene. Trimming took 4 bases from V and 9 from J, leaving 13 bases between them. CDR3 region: CASSSPQLPSPLHF. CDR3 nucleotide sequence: TGTGCCAGCAGCTCGCCGCAGTTACCTTCACCCCTCCACTTT.

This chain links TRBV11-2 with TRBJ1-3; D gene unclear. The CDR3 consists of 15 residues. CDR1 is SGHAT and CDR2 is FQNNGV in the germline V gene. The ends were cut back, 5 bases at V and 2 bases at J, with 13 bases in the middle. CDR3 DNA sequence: TGTGCCAGCAGCCCAACACTAGGGACTGGAAACACCATATATTTT. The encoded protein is CASSPTLGTGNTIYF. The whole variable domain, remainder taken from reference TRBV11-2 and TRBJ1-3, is EAGVAQSPRYKIIEKRQSVAFWCNPISGHATLYWYQQILGQGPKLLIQFQNNGVVDDSQLPKDRFSAERLKGVDSTLKIQPAKLEDSAVYLCASSPTLGTGNTIYFGEGSWLTVV.

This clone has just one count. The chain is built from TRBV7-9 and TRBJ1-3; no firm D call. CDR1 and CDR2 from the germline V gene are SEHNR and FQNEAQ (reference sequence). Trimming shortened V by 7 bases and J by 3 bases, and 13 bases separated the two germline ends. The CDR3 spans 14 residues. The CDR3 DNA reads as TGTGCCAGCACTCTAGGGTCCGGTGGAAACACCATATATTTT. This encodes CASTLGSGGNTIYF.

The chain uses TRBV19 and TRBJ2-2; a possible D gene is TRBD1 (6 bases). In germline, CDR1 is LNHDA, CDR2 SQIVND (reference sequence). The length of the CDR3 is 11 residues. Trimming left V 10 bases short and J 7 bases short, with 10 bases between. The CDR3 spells CATWTVGELFF. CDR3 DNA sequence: TGTGCCACTTGGACAGTCGGGGAGCTGTTTTTT.

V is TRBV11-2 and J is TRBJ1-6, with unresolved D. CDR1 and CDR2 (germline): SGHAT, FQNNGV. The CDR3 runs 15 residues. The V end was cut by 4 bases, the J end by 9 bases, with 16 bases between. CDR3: CASSYSDDPGSPLHF. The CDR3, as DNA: TGTGCCAGCAGCTACTCAGACGATCCGGGTTCACCCCTCCACTTT. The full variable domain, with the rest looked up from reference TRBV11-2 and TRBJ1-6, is EAGVAQSPRYKIIEKRQSVAFWCNPISGHATLYWYQQILGQGPKLLIQFQNNGVVDDSQLPKDRFSAERLKGVDSTLKIQPAKLEDSAVYLCASSYSDDPGSPLHFGNGTRLTVT.

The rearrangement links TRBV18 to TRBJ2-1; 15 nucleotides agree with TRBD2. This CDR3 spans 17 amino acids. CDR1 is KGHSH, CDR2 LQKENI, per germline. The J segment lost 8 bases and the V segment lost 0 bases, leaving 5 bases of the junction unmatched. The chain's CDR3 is CASSPPRTSGRADEQFF. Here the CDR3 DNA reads TGTGCCAGCTCACCACCACGGACTAGCGGGAGGGCGGATGAGCAGTTCTTC.

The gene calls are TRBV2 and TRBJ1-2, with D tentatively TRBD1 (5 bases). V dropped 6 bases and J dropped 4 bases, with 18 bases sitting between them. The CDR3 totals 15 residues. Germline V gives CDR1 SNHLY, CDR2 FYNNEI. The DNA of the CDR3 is TGTGCCAGCAGACCCTCCCTGGAGGGGTCCTATGGCTACACCTTC. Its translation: CASRPSLEGSYGYTF.

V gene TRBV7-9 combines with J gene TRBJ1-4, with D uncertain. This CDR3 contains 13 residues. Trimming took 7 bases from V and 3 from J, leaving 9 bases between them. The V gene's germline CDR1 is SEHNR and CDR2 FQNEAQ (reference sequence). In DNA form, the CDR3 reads TGTGCCAGCAAGGAGGGTGCTAATGAAAAACTGTTTTTT. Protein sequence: CASKEGANEKLFF.

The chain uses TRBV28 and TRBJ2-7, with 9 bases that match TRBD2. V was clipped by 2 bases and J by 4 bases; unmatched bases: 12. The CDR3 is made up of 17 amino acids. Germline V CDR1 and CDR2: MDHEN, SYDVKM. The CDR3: CASSLQLAGSIIYEQYF. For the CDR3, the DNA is TGTGCCAGCAGTTTACAGCTAGCGGGAAGTATTATTTACGAGCAGTACTTC. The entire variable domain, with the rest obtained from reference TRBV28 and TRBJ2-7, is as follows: DVKVTQSSRYLVKRTGEKVFLECVQDMDHENMFWYRQDPGLGLRLIYFSYDVKMKEKGDIPEGYSVSREKKERFSLILESASTNQTSMYLCASSLQLAGSIIYEQYFGPGTRLTVT.